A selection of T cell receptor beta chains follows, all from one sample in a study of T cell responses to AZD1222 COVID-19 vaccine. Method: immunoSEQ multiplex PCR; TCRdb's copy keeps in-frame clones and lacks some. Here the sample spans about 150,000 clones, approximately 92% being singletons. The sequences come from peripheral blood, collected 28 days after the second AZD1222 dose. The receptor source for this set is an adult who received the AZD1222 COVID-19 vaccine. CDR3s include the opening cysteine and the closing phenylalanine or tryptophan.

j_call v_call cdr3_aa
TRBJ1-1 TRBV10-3 CAIRSGTSNTEAFF
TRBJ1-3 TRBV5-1 CASSLAGARSGNTIYF
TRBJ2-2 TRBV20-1 CSASERGSGRTGTGELFF
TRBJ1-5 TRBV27 CASSLSGQAGNQPQHF
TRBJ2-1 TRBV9 CASSGGIYNEQFF
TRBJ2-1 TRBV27 CASSFSSRGASYNEQFF
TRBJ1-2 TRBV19 CASSNRVEGYGYTF
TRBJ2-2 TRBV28 CASRREITGELFF
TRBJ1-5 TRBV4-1 CASSQEGLRSQPQHF
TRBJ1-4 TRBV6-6 CASSVNEKLFF
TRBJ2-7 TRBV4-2 CASSQGHTTYEQYF
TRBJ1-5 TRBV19 CASSMLGQTGLRNQPQHF
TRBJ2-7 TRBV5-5 CASSLRGSSNYEQYF
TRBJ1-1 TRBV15 CATSKTGGNTEAFF
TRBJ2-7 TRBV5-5 CASSLGTSGFSYEQYF
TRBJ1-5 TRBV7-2 CASSLARQPNQPQHF
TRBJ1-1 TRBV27 CASSLTGDRGDMNTEAFF
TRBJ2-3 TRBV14 CASSHIPAGSTDTQYF
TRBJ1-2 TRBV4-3 CASSQGDRVGGYTF
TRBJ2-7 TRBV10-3 CAISESESEQYF
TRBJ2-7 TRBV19 CASSGQGGYEQYF
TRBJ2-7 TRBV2 CASSEPGRRDEQYF
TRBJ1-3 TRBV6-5 CASSRQGYSGNTIYF
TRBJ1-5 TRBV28 CASSLYRDQPQHF
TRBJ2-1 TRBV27 CASSSGHIQFF
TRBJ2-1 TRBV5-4 CASRSQGRSNEQFF
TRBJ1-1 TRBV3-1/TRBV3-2 CASSLPGAMNTEAFF
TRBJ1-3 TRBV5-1 CASSSTGVRSGNTIYF
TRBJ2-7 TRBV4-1 CASSFGGSSYEQYF
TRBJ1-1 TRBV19 CASSIPSLTRAEAFF
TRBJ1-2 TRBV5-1 CASSRTGEEYGYTF
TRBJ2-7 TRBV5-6 CASSFGGSQYF
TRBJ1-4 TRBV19 CASSTPGEANEKLFF
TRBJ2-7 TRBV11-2 CASSAGQIYEQYF
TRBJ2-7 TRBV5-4 CASSLRRDISYEQYF
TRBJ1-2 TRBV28 CASQGFNYGYTF
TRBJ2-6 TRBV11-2 CASSSSRGSSGANVLTF
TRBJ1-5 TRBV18 CASSPERVGQPQHF
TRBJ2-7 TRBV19 CASSLGTGPLYEQYF
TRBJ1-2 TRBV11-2 CASSLDRQGVGGYTF
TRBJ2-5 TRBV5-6 CASSLSRGEETQYF
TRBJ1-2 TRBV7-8 CASSLVGRPNYGYTF
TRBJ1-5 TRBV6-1 CASSEPFGVGDQPQHF
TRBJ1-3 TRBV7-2 CASSLDSTTIYF
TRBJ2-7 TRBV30 CAWSSGVGSYEQYF
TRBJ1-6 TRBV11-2 CASSLVDGSNSPLHF
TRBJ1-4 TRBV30 CAWRPGTGGPKLFF
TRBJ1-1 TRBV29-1 CSVEEAGKAFF
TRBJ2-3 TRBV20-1 CSASGTTLYF
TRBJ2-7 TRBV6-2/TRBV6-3 CASSYVQAVSYEQYF
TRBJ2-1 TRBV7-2 CASSPHSGGYNEQFF
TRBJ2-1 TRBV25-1 CASSVGGQRNEQFF
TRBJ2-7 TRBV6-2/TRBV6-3 CASSYSKRVRVYEQYF